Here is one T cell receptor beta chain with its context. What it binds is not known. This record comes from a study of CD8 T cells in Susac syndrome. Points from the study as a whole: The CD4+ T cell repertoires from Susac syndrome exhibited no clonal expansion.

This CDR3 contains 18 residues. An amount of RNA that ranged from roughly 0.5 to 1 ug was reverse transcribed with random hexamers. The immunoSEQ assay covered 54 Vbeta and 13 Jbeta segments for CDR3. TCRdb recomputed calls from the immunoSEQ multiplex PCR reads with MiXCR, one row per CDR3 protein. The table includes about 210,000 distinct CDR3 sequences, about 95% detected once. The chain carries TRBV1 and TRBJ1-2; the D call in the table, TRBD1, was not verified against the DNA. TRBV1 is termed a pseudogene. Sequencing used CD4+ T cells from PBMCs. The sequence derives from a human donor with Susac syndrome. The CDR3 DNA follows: TGCACCAGCAGCCAAGATCCGGGGGCCTCGGATGATAACTATGGCTACACCTTC. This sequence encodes CTSSQDPGASDDNYGYTF.